This T cell receptor (beta chain) derives from a study of cytomegalovirus exposure and HLA in healthy donors. Background on the study: There were some 81 million unique TCRs (from HLA-typed donors) in an early data release. General study findings and limits: There were reportedly fewer N-insertions in an Asian-associated ancestry cluster than the roughly 700-donor mean, in a later analysis. TCR beta chains numbering some 160 were designated cytomegalovirus-associated.

Only a few counts were recorded for this clone. Its antigen is currently unknown. This CDR3 spans 15 amino acids. Germline CDR1 and CDR2: SGHDN and FVKESK. Unmatched junction bases numbered 2, after V lost 0 bases and J lost 1 base. Primers included in the PCR were 60 Vbeta and 13 Jbeta primers. Repertoires were generated with immunoSEQ multiplex PCR, while TCRdb's copy carries only in-frame clones and drops some. The table shows some 150,000 clones, with over 70% occurring only once. The sequence derives from a woman in her thirties or forties in good health and CMV-seronegative. The sequencing sample was made of PBMCs. The rearrangement uses TRBV14 and TRBJ1-2; 7 bases match TRBD1. CDR3 residues: CASSQEAGGNYGYTF. The CDR3, as DNA: TGTGCCAGCAGCCAAGAGGCAGGGGGTAACTATGGCTACACCTTC. Supplemented by reference TRBV14 and TRBJ1-2, the full variable domain reads EAGVTQFPSHSVIEKGQTVTLRCDPISGHDNLYWYRRVMGKEIKFLLHFVKESKQDESGMPNNRFLAERTGGTYSTLKVQPAELEDSGVYFCASSQEAGGNYGYTFGSGTRLTVV.